The 13 T cell receptor beta chains below all came from one sample that was sequenced in a study of T cells in Graves' hyperthyroidism and ophthalmopathy. Amplified regions were TCR beta CDR3 sequences from RNA transcripts. When the TCR CDR3 underwent first-round RT-PCR, the HTBI primer set was used. MiXCR was run by TCRdb on the multiplex PCR reads, yielding one entry per CDR3 protein. The table shows about 360,000 distinct CDR3 sequences, with over 10% occurring only once. Sample: blood. The receptors derive from a woman between 18 and 29 years old with Graves' hyperthyroidism.

The chain recombines TRBV5-4 with TRBJ1-3, with D unclear. V dropped 2 bases and J dropped 4 bases, with 7 bases sitting between them. Per the germline V gene, CDR1 is SGHNT and CDR2 is YYREEE (reference sequence). The CDR3 totals 13 residues. The CDR3 region is CASSFGPGNTIYF. The CDR3, as DNA: TGTGCCAGCAGCTTTGGCCCCGGAAACACCATATATTTT.

This clonotype appeared many times. This chain links TRBV5-1 with TRBJ1-4, with D uncertain. The germline CDR1 and CDR2 sequences are SGHRS and YFSETQ. The CDR3 contains 13 residues. Deletions cut 0 bases from V and 5 bases from J, with 5 bases between. CDR3 sequence (DNA): TGCGCCAGCAGCTTGGAGCGGAATGAAAAACTGTTTTTT. The encoded protein is CASSLERNEKLFF.

This clonotype was seen repeatedly, ten times or more. The chain is built from TRBV12-3 or TRBV12-4 and TRBJ1-1; 7 bases map to TRBD1. The length of the CDR3 is 15 residues. Losses at the gene ends were 6 bases for V and 1 base for J; bases not matched to a gene: 8. The CDR3 DNA follows: TGTGCCAGCAGCCCCCGACAGGGCGCGAACACTGAAGCTTTCTTT. It codes for CASSPRQGANTEAFF.

This clonotype was detected ten times or more. The gene calls are TRBV20-1 and TRBJ1-4; D unclear. CDR1 is DFQATT, CDR2 SNEGSKA, per germline (reference sequence). V was shortened by 1 base and J by 5 bases, with 14 bases between the two germline ends. This CDR3 is built from 15 residues. CDR3 sequence reads: CSARVVGRSNEKLFF. The CDR3 nucleotides are TGCAGTGCTAGAGTGGTGGGCAGGAGCAATGAAAAACTGTTTTTT.

This clonotype was picked up many times. J is TRBJ1-2 and V is TRBV2; weak D call: TRBD1 (5 bases). CDR3 length equals 14 residues. CDR1 is SNHLY, CDR2 FYNNEI, per germline. Trimming removed 3 bases from V and 4 bases from J, with 12 bases in between. DNA of the CDR3: TGTGCCAGCAGTGATTCGGACACCGCCTATGGCTACACCTTC. It encodes CASSDSDTAYGYTF.

The chain uses TRBV18 and TRBJ1-1, with D tentatively TRBD1 (5 bases). The CDR3 runs 14 residues. Trimming took 6 bases from V and 1 from J, leaving 12 bases between them. Germline CDR1 KGHSH, CDR2 LQKENI. The CDR3 coding sequence is TGTGCCAGCTCCCCCAGGGAAGGGAACACTGAAGCTTTCTTT. Translated: CASSPREGNTEAFF.

This clonotype has ten or more counts. V is TRBV6-1 and J is TRBJ1-4; possibly TRBD1 for D (6 bases). Germline CDR1 and CDR2: MNHNS and SASEGT. CDR3 length equals 15 residues. The ends were cut back, 5 bases at V and 7 bases at J, with 17 bases in the middle. In DNA, the CDR3 is TGTGCCAGCAGTCCTACAGGGTCGATCGGTGAAAAACTGTTTTTT. Translating it yields CASSPTGSIGEKLFF.

The table lists this clonotype with many counts. The gene calls are TRBV2 and TRBJ1-5, with D tentatively TRBD1 (5 bases). Trimming shortened V by 6 bases and J by 7 bases, and 13 bases separated the two germline ends. CDR3 length: 13 amino acids. In germline, CDR1 is SNHLY, CDR2 FYNNEI. CDR3 nucleotides: TGTGCCAGCAGCGGGGGACGCACCCAGCCCCAGCATTTT. Translation: CASSGGRTQPQHF.

V is TRBV15 and J is TRBJ2-1; 7 bases are a match to TRBD1. Per germline, CDR1 LNHNV and CDR2 YYDKDF (reference sequence). After removal of 3 bases from V and 3 bases from J, the junction contained 8 bases not matched to a gene. The CDR3 sequence is 16 residues long. Here the CDR3 DNA reads TGTGCCACCAGCAGGACAGGGTTGAGCGGCTACAATGAGCAGTTCTTC. This codes for CATSRTGLSGYNEQFF.

This clonotype was recorded at least ten times. This chain links TRBV30 with TRBJ2-7; D ambiguous. Trimming left V 1 base short and J 3 bases short, with 19 bases between. Per germline, CDR1 GTSNPN and CDR2 SVGIG (reference sequence). This CDR3 is 16 amino acids long. The CDR3 region has the DNA TGTGCCTGGAGTGGTGGGTCGGTAGCAGCCTACTACGAGCAGTACTTC. This gives the protein CAWSGGSVAAYYEQYF.

This clonotype was found many times. The V gene is TRBV18, the J gene TRBJ1-3, with D hard to call. Trimming shortened V by 2 bases and J by 8 bases, and 10 bases separated the two germline ends. The length of the CDR3 is 13 residues. Germline V gene lookup returns CDR1 KGHSH and CDR2 LQKENI. The CDR3 spells CASSPRQLDTIYF. The CDR3 nucleotides are TGTGCCAGCTCACCAAGGCAGTTGGACACCATATATTTT.

This clonotype has more than one count but fewer than ten. CDR3 bases: TGTGCCAGCAGCTTGTGGGACGGAACAACCTACGAGCAGTACTTC. Protein product: CASSLWDGTTYEQYF. The rearrangement joins TRBV5-5 to TRBJ2-7; D may match TRBD1 or TRBD2 (5 bases each). Germline CDR1 and CDR2: SGHKS and YYEKEE (reference sequence). The CDR3 consists of 15 residues. The V end was cut by 1 base, the J end by 2 bases, with 13 bases between.

This clonotype was detected a few times. The rearrangement joins TRBV6-1 to TRBJ1-1; TRBD1 is a possible D gene (6 bases). The CDR3 extends over 15 amino acids. Germline V gene sequence: CDR1 MNHNS, CDR2 SASEGT. V was cut by 6 bases and J by 5 bases, with 19 bases left in between. The DNA of the CDR3 is TGTGCCAGCAGCAACGCGGGGGCGGGGAGAACTGAAGCTTTCTTT. It translates to CASSNAGAGRTEAFF.